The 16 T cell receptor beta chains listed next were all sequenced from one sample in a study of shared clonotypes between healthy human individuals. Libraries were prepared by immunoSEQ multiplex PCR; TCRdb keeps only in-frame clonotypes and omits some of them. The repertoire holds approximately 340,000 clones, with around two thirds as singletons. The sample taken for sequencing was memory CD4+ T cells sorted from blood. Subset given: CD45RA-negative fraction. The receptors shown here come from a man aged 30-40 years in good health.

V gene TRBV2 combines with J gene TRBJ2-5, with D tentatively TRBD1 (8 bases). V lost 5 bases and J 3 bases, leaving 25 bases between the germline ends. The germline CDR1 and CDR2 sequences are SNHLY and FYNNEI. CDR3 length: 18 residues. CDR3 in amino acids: CASSYGQGRWSGKETQYF. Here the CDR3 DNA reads TGTGCCAGCAGTTACGGACAGGGACGATGGAGCGGGAAAGAGACCCAGTACTTC.

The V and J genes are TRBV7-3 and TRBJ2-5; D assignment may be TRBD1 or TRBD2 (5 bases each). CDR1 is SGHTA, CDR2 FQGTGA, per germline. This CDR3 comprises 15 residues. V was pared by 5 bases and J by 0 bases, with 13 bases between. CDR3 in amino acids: CASSPAGADQETQYF. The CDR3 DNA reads TGTGCCAGCAGCCCTGCCGGGGCAGACCAAGAGACCCAGTACTTC.

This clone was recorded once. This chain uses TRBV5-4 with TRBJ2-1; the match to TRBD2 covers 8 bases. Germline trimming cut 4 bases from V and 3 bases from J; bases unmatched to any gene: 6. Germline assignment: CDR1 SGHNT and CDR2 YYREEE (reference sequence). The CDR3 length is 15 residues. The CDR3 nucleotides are TGTGCCAGCAGCCAGAGCGGGAGCATCTACAATGAGCAGTTCTTC. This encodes CASSQSGSIYNEQFF. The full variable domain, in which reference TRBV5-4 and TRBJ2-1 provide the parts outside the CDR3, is ETGVTQSPTHLIKTRGQQVTLRCSSQSGHNTVSWYQQALGQGPQFIFQYYREEENGRGNFPPRFSGLQFPNYSSELNVNALELDDSALYLCASSQSGSIYNEQFFGPGTRLTVL.

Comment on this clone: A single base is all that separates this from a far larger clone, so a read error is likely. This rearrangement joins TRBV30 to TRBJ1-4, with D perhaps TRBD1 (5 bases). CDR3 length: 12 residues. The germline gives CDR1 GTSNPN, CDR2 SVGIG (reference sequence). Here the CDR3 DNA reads TGTGCGGCGGGGGCAACTAATGAAAAACTGTTTTTT. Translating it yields CAAGATNEKLFF.

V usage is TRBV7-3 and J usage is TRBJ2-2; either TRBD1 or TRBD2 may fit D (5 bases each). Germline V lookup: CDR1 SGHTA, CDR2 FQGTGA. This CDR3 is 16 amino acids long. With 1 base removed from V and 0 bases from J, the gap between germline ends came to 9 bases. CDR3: CASSLNPGPNTGELFF. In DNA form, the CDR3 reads TGTGCCAGCAGCTTAAACCCGGGGCCGAACACCGGGGAGCTGTTTTTT.

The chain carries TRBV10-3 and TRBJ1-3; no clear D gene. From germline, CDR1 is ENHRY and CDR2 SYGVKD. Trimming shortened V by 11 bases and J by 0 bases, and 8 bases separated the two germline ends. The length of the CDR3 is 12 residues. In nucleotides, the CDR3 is TGTGCCGTAGGGAGCTCTGGAAACACCATATATTTT. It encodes CAVGSSGNTIYF.

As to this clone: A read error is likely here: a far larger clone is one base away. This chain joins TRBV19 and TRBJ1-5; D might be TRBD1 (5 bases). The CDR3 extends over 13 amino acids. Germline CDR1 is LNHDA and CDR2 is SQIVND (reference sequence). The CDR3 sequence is CAGSRGRDQPQHF. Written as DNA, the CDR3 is TGTGCCGGTAGTCGGGGGAGAGATCAGCCCCAGCATTTT.

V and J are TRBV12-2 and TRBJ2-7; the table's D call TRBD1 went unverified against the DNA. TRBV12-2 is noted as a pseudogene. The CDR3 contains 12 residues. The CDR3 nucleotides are TGTGCAAGTCCAACAGAGTCCTACGAGCAGTACTTC. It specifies CASPTESYEQYF.

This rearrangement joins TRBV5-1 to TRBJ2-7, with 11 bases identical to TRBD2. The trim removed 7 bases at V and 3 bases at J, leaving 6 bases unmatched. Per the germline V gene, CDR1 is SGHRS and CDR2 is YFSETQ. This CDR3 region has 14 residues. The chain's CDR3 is CASSSSGRIYEQYF. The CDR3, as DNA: TGCGCCAGCTCCTCTAGCGGGAGGATCTACGAGCAGTACTTC. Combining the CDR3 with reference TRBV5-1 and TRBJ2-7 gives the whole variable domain KAGVTQTPRYLIKTRGQQVTLSCSPISGHRSVSWYQQTPGQGLQFLFEYFSETQRNKGNFPGRFSGRQFSNSRSEMNVSTLELGDSALYLCASSSSGRIYEQYFGPGTRLTVT.

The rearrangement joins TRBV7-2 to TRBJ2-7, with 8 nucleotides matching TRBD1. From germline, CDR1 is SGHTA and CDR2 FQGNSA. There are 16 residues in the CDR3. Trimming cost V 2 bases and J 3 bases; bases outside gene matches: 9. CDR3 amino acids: CASSLHRGSIIYEQYF. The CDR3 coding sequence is TGTGCCAGCAGCTTACACAGGGGGTCTATTATCTACGAGCAGTACTTC.

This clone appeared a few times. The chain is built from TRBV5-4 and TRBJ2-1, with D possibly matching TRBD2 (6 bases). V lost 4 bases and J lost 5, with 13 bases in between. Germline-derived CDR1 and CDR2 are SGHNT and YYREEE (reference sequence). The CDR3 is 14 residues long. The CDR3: CASSTTGGDNEQFF. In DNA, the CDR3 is TGTGCCAGCAGCACCACAGGCGGGGACAATGAGCAGTTCTTC.

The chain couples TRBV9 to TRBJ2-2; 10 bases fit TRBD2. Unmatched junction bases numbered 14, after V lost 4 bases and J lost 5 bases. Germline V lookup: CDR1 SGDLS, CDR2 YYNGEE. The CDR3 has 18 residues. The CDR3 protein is CASSIRSASGRETGELFF. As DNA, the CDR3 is TGTGCCAGCAGCATCAGGTCTGCTAGCGGGAGAGAAACCGGGGAGCTGTTTTTT. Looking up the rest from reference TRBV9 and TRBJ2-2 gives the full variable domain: DSGVTQTPKHLITATGQRVTLRCSPRSGDLSVYWYQQSLDQGLQFLIQYYNGEERAKGNILERFSAQQFPDLHSELNLSSLELGDSALYFCASSIRSASGRETGELFFGEGSRLTVL.

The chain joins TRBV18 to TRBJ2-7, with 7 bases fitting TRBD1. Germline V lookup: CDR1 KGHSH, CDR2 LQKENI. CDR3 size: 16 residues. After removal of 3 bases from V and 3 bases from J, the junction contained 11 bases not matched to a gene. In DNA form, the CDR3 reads TGTGCCAGCTCACCCAGTTTGTCAGGGGGAGTCTACGAGCAGTACTTC. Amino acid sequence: CASSPSLSGGVYEQYF.

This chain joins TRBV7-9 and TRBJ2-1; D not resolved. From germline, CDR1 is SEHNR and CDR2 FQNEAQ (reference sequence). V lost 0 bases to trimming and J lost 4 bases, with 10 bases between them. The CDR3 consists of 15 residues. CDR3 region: CASSLALTAYNEQFF. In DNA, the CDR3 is TGTGCCAGCAGCTTAGCCTTGACCGCATACAATGAGCAGTTCTTC.

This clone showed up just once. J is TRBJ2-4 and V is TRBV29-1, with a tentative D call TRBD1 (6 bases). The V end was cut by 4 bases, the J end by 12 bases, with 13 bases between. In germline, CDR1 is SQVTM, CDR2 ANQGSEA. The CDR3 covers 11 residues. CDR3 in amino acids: CSVAPGTTQYF. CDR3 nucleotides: TGCAGCGTTGCCCCCGGGACAACTCAGTACTTC.

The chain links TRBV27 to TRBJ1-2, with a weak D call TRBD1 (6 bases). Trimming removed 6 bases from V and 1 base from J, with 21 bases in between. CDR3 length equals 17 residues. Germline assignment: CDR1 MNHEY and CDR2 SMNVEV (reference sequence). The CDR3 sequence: CASRLVGGWASNYGYTF. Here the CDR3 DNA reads TGTGCCAGCAGGCTAGTAGGGGGTTGGGCGAGTAACTATGGCTACACCTTC.